Described below is a single T cell receptor (beta chain) sequence and its context. Its antigen is still unknown. The data were produced by immunoSEQ multiplex PCR, yet TCRdb's version contains in-frame clones alone and is incomplete. The sample shows about 83,000 clones, roughly 77% of them seen only once. The CDR3 sequence is 14 residues long. Germline V gene sequence: CDR1 LGHNT, CDR2 FRNRAP. Trimming took off 6 bases at V and 3 bases at J, with 11 bases between the two ends. Documented time point: week 47, end of study. In the vaccine, a single dose held 300 ug of the mutant IDH1 20-mer peptide, along with topical imiquimod. The sample originates from a study of a mutant IDH1 vaccine in newly diagnosed glioma.

Sequences were derived from PBMCs, sampled from a glioma patient whose treatment included an IDH1 peptide vaccine. This TCR was sampled from a man aged 35-49 years with glioma. The V and J genes are TRBV12-5 and TRBJ2-2, with D unclear. CDR3 loop: CASGGRLYTGELFF. The CDR3 DNA is TGTGCTAGTGGAGGACGTCTATACACCGGGGAGCTGTTTTTT.